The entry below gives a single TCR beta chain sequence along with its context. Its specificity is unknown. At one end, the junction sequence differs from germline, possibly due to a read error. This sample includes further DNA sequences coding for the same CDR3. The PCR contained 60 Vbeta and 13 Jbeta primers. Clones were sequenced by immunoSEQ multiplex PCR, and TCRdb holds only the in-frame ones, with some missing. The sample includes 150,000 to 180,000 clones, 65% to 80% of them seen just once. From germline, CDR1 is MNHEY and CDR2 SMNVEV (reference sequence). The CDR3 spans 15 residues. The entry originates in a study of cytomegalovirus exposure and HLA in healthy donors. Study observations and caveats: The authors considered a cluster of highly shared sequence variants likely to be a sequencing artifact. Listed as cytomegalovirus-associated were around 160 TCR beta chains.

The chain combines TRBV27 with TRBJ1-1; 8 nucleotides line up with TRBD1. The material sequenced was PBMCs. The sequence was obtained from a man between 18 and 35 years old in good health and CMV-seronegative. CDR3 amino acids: CASSFPGQGGTEAFF. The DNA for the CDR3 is TGTGCCAGCAGTTTCCCCGGACAGGGTGGCACTGAGGCTTTCTTT.